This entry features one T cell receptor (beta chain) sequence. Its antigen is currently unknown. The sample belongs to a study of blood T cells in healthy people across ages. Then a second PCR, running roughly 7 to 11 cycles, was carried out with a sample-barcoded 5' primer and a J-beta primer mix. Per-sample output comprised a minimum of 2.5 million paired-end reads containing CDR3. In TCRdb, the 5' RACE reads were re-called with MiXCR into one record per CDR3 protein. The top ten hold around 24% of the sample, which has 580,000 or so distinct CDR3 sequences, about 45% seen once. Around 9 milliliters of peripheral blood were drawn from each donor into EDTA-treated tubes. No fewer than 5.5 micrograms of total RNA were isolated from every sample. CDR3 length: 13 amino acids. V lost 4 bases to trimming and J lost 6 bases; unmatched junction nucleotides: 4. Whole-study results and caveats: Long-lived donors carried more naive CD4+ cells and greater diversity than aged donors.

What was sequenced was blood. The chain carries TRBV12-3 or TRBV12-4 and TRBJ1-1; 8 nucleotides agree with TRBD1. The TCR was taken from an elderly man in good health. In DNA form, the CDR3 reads TGTGCCAGCAGTTCCCGACAGGGGTCTGAAGCTTTCTTT. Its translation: CASSSRQGSEAFF.